This T cell receptor (beta chain) was identified in a study of T-cell memory formation after mild COVID-19. This clonotype showed up just a few times. Its antigen is not identified. Using constant-segment primers, 5'RACE produced TCR alpha and TCR beta cDNA libraries carrying sample barcodes and UMIs. One entry per CDR3 protein results from TCRdb running MiXCR on the 5' RACE reads. The repertoire consists of roughly 400,000 distinct CDR3 sequences, with 20% to 25% occurring once and the leading ten covering around 8.1%. CDR1 and CDR2 (germline): SGHRS, YFSETQ. V lost 4 bases to trimming and J lost 5 bases, with 21 bases between them. The CDR3 contains 16 residues. Notes on the study in general: The appearance of some responding clones in pre-infection memory suggested that cross-reactive memory joined. Shrinking CD4+ clones were chiefly CM and EM; CD8+ ones were chiefly EMRA. Clones that got smaller from day 15 to 85 had even CD4/CD8, while clones growing later tipped toward CD4+.

Material for sequencing was PBMCs or a T cell subset sorted from them (not recorded which). This TCR came from an adult woman who had mild COVID-19 (a few samples of this study predate the infection). Cell type and time point are not known. V usage is TRBV5-1 and J usage is TRBJ1-2, with D unclear. The CDR3 DNA reads TGCGCCAGCAGCCGGCGGTTTCGCGAGACGGCATATGGCTACACCTTC. Protein sequence: CASSRRFRETAYGYTF.